This section outlines one T cell receptor (beta chain) sequence together with its context. Primers: 60 Vbeta forward and 13 Jbeta reverse. Measured with immunoSEQ multiplex PCR; TCRdb has only the in-frame clones, and not every one. In all, the sample yields about 150,000 clones. The data were taken from a study of cytomegalovirus exposure and HLA in healthy donors. Samples came from healthy bone marrow donors. The TCR was taken from a woman aged 50 to 60 in good health and CMV-seronegative. The sample taken for sequencing was PBMCs.

The CDR3 sequence: CASSFPQTTNEKLFF. Here the CDR3 DNA reads TGTGCCAGCAGCTTCCCACAGACAACTAATGAAAAACTGTTTTTT. This chain connects TRBV7-9 to TRBJ1-4, with no clear D. The CDR3 consists of 15 residues. V shed 3 bases and J shed 0 bases, with 8 bases lying between them. Germline loops: CDR1 SEHNR, CDR2 FQNEAQ (reference sequence).